This TCR beta chain stems from a study of CD8 T cells in ankylosing spondylitis. Study outcomes and limitations: Disease-linked clones, CD8+, were relatively rare in peripheral blood. Some motif variants had been reported before (in reactive arthritis synovial fluid and blood). Enrichment of disease-linked clones was reportedly significant in matched ankylosing spondylitis synovial fluid. Apparently characteristic of ankylosing spondylitis blood was a TCR beta motif (roughly 8 highly homologous variants).

From the 5' RACE reads, TCRdb called clonotypes with MiXCR, one entry per CDR3 protein. Among about 400,000 distinct CDR3 sequences, about a fifth were seen once, and the ten largest hold around 16%. This clonotype was seen more than once but under ten times. Its matching antigen is unknown. The length of the CDR3 is 16 residues. CDR1 is SGHRS, CDR2 YFSETQ, per germline. V lost 4 bases to trimming and J lost 6 bases; unmatched junction nucleotides: 6. The sequenced sample was blood, either unsorted or a sorted T cell fraction (not recorded which). The clonotype comes from a male donor with ankylosing spondylitis. The chain combines TRBV5-1 with TRBJ2-1; TRBD2 agrees at 14 bases. CDR3 protein: CASSPGTSGSANEQFF. The CDR3 nucleotides are TGCGCCAGCAGCCCCGGGACTAGCGGGAGTGCCAATGAGCAGTTCTTC.